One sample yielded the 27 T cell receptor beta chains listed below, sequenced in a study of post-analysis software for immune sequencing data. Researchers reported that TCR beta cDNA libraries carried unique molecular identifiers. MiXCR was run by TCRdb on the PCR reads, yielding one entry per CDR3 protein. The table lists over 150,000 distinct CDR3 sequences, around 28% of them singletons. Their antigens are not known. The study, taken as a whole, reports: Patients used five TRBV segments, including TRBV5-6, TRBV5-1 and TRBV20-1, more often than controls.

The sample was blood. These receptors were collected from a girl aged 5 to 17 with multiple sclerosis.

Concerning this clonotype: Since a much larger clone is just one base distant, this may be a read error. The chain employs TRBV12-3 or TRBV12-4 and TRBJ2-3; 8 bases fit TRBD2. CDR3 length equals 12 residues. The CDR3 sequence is CASSLSGATRYF. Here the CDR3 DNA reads TGTGCCAGCAGTCTTAGCGGGGCGACGCGGTATTTT.

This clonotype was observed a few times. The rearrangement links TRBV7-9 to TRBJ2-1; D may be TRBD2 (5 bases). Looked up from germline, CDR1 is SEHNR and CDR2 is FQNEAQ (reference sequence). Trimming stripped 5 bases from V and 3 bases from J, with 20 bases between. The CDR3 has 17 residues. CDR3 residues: CASSPSFSEGLYNEQFF. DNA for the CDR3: TGTGCCAGCAGCCCCTCTTTTAGCGAGGGCCTCTACAATGAGCAGTTCTTC.

CDR3 in amino acids: CASSSQGLSSYNSPLHF. DNA of the CDR3: TGTGCCAGCAGTTCCCAGGGGTTGAGCTCCTATAATTCACCCCTCCACTTT. The chain combines TRBV27 with TRBJ1-6; a weak D match, TRBD1 (6 bases). The V gene lost 4 bases and the J gene lost 0 bases, with 13 bases spanning the gap. CDR3 length: 17 residues. Germline CDR1 and CDR2: MNHEY and SMNVEV (reference sequence).

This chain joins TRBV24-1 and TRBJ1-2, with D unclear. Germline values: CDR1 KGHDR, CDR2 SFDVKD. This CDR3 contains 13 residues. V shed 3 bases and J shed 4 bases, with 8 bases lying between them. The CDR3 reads CATSDLLGYGYTF. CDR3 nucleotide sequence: TGTGCCACCAGTGATCTCCTTGGCTATGGCTACACCTTC.

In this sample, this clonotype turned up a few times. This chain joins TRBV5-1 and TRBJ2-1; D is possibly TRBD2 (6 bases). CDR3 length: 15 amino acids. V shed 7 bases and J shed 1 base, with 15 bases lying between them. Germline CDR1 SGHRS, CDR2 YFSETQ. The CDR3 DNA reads TGCGCCAGCGCGGAGAGTAGCGGATCCTACAATGAGCAGTTCTTC. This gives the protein CASAESSGSYNEQFF.

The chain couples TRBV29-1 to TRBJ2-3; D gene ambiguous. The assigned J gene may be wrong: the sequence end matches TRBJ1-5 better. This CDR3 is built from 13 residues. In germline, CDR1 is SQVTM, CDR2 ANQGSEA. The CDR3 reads CSVDSAGGMAQHF. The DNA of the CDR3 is TGCAGCGTTGACAGTGCGGGAGGGATGGCGCAGCATTTT.

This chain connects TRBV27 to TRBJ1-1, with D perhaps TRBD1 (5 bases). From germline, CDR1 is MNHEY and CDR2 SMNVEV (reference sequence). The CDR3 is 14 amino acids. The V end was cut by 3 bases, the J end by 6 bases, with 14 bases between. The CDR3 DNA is TGTGCCAGCAGTTTCACGGCAGGGTTATCTGAAGCTTTCTTT. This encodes CASSFTAGLSEAFF.

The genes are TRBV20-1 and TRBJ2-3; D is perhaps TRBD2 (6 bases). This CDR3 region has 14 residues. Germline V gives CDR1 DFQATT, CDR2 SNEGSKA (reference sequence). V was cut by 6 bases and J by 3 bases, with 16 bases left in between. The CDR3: CSANRRAGTDTQYF. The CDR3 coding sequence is TGCAGTGCCAACCGGAGGGCCGGGACAGATACGCAGTATTTT.

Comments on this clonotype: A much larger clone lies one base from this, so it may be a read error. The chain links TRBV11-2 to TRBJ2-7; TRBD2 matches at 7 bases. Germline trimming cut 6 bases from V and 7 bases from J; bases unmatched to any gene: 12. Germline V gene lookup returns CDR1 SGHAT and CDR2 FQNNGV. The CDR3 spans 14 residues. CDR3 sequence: CASSSFGRIGEQYF. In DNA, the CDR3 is TGTGCCAGCAGTTCGTTCGGGAGGATCGGTGAGCAGTACTTC.

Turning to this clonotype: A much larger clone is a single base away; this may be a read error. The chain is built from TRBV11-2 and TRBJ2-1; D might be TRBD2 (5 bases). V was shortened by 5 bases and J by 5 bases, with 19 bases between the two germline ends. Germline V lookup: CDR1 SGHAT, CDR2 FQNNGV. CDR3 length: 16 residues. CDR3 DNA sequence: TGTGCCAGCAGCCGGGTGGCGAGCGGCCGACACAATGAGCAGTTCTTC. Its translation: CASSRVASGRHNEQFF.

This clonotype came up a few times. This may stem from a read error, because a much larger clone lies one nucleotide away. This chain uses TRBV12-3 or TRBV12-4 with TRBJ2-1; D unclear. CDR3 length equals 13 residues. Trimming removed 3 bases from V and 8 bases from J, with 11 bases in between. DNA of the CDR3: TGTGCCAGCAGTTTCGTGGAGAGGCATGAGCAGTTCTTC. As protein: CASSFVERHEQFF.

CDR3 nucleotide sequence: TGTGCCAGCAGCTACATTTTAGGGACACCCGGCCTAAATGAGCAGTTCTTC. Its protein product is CASSYILGTPGLNEQFF. The chain recombines TRBV7-8 with TRBJ2-1; D possibly corresponds to TRBD1 (6 bases). This CDR3 is 17 amino acids long. Trimming shortened V by 4 bases and J by 7 bases, and 23 bases separated the two germline ends. Looked up from germline, CDR1 is SGHVS and CDR2 is FQNEAQ.

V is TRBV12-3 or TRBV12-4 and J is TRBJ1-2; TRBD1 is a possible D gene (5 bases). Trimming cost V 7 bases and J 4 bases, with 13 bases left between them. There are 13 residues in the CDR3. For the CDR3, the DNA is TGTGCCAGCAACGACGGGGCAGCCTATGGCTACACCTTC. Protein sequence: CASNDGAAYGYTF.

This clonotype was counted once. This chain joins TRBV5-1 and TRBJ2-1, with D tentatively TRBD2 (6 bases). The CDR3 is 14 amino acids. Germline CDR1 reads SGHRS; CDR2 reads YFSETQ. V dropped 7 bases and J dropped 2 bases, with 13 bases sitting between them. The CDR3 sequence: CASGIGGTYNEQFF. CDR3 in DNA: TGCGCCAGCGGAATCGGCGGGACCTACAATGAGCAGTTCTTC.

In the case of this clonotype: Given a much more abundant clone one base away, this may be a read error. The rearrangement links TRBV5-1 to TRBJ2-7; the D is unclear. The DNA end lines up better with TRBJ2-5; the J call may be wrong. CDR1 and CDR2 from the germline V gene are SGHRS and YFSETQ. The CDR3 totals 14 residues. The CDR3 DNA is TGCGCCAGCAGCGTGGGTGGCCAAACAGAGACCCAGTACTTC. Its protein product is CASSVGGQTETQYF.

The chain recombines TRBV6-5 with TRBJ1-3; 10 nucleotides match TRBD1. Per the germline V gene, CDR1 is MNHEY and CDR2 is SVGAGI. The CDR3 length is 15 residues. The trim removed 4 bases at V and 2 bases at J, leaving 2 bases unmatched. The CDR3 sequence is CASSLGTGAGNTIYF. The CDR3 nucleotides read TGTGCCAGCAGTTTAGGGACAGGGGCTGGAAACACCATATATTTT.

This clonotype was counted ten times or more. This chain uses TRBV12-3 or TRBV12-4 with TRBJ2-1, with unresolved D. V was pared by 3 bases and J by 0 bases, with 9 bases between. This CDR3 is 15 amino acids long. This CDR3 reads CASSFRIGSYNEQFF. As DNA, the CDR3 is TGTGCCAGCAGTTTTAGAATTGGCTCCTACAATGAGCAGTTCTTC.

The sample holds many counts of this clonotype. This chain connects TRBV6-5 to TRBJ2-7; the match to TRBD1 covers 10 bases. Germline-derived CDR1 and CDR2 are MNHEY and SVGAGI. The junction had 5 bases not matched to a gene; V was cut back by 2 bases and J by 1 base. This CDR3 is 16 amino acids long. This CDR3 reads CASSYRTGQGSYEQYF. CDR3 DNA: TGTGCCAGCAGTTACCGAACGGGACAGGGGTCCTACGAGCAGTACTTC.

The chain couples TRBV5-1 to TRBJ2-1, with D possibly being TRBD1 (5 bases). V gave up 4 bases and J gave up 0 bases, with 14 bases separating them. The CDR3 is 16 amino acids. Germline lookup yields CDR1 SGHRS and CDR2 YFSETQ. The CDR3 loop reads CASSPRQTNSYNEQFF. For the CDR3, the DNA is TGCGCCAGCAGCCCTCGACAGACGAACTCCTACAATGAGCAGTTCTTC.

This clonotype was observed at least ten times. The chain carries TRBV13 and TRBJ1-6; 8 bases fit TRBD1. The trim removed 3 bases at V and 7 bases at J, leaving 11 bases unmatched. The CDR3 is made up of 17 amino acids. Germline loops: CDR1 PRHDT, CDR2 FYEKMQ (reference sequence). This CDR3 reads CASSFYAPGTGNSPLHF. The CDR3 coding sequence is TGTGCCAGCAGCTTCTACGCGCCCGGGACAGGAAATTCACCCCTCCACTTT.

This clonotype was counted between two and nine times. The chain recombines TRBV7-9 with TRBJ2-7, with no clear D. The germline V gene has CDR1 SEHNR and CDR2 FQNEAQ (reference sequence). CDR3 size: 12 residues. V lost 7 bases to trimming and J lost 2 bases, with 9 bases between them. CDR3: CASTALTYEQYF. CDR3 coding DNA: TGTGCCAGCACCGCCCTTACCTACGAGCAGTACTTC.

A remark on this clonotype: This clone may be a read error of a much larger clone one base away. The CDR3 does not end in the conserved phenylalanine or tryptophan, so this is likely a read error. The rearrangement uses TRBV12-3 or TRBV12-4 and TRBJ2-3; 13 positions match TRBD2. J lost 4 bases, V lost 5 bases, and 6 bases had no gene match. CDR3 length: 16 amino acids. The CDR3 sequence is CASSHRTSGSADTQYS. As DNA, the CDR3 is TGTGCCAGCAGTCACCGGACTAGCGGGAGTGCAGATACGCAGTATTCT.

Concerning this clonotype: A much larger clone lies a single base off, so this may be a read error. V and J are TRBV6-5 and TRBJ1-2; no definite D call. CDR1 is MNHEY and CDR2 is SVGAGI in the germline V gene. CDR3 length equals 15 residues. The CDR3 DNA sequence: TGTGCCGGCAGTCCGCAGCGGATAGCCTGCTATGGCTACACCTTC. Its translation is CAGSPQRIACYGYTF.

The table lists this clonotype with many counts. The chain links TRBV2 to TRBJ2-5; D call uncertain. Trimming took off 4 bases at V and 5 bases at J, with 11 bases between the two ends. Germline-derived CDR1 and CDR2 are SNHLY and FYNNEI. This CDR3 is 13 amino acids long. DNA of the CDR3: TGTGCCAGCAGTGTACGATCTGGGGAGACCCAGTACTTC. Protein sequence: CASSVRSGETQYF.

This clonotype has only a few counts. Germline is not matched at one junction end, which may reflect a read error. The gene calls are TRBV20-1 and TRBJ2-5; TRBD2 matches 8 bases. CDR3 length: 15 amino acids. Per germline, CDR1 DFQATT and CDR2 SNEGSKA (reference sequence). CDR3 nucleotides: TGCAGTGCTGGAGATAGGAGCGGGAGCCGTAATGAGCAGTACTTC. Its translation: CSAGDRSGSRNEQYF.

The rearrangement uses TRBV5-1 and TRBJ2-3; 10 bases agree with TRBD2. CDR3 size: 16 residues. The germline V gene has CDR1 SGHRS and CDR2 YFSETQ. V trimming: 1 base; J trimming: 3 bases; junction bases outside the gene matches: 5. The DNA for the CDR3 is TGCGCCAGCAGCTTGCTTCTAGCGGGAGAGACAGATACGCAGTATTTT. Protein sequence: CASSLLLAGETDTQYF.

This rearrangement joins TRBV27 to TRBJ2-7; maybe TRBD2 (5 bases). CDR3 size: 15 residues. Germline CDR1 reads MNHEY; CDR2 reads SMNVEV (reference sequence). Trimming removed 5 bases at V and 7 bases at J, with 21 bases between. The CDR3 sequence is CASSPRGVGTGEQYF. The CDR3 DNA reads TGTGCCAGCAGTCCCCGGGGAGTGGGAACGGGGGAGCAGTACTTC.